These T cell receptor beta chains were read from a single sample in a study of T cells in Graves' hyperthyroidism and ophthalmopathy. From the multiplex PCR reads, TCRdb called clonotypes with MiXCR, one entry per CDR3 protein. This sample carries about 640,000 distinct CDR3 sequences, less than 25% of them seen once, and the ten largest clones take 30% to 40%. The specimen sequenced was blood. The source is a man aged 25 to 45 with Graves' ophthalmopathy. Each CDR3 is given with its conserved first and last residue. The D gene is left open where the match is weak. Size values are once, few and many counts, or a class for expanded clones, and some rows have none.

CDR3nt: TGTGCTAGCAGCTTAGCGATCCCAATAAGTCCGTACCAAGAGACCCAGTACTTC; CDR3aa: CASSLAIPISPYQETQYF; d_gene: .; j_gene: TRBJ2-5; abundance: .; v_gene: TRBV7-7
CDR3nt: TGTGCCAGCAGCTTAGATAGCGGGAGACTAGTAATGTACCAAGAGACCCAGTACTTC; CDR3aa: CASSLDSGRLVMYQETQYF; d_gene: TRBD2; j_gene: TRBJ2-5; abundance: .; v_gene: TRBV7-9
CDR3nt: TGTGCCAGCAGCCGAAGTAGAGGAGCCGAGACCCAGTACTTC; CDR3aa: CASSRSRGAETQYF; d_gene: .; j_gene: TRBJ2-5; abundance: many; v_gene: TRBV5-6
CDR3nt: TGTGCCAGCAGCTTGGATTTGGGGAAAGGTGGAAACACCATATATTTT; CDR3aa: CASSLDLGKGGNTIYF; d_gene: .; j_gene: TRBJ1-3; abundance: few; v_gene: TRBV5-8
CDR3nt: TGCAGCGTTGTGCCAGCCTGGAAGAATTACGAGCAGTACTTC; CDR3aa: CSVVPAWKNYEQYF; d_gene: .; j_gene: TRBJ2-7; abundance: .; v_gene: TRBV29-1
CDR3nt: TGTGCCAGCAGCCCTCGGATACAGGGGGGAGAGACCCAGTACTTC; CDR3aa: CASSPRIQGGETQYF; d_gene: TRBD1; j_gene: TRBJ2-5; abundance: .; v_gene: TRBV24-1
CDR3nt: TGTGCCAGCCGTACGGGGCTAGAGAACACCGGGGAGCTGTTTTTT; CDR3aa: CASRTGLENTGELFF; d_gene: .; j_gene: TRBJ2-2; abundance: .; v_gene: TRBV12-3/TRBV12-4
CDR3nt: TGTGCCAGCAGCTTCCCGGACAGACAATACGAGCAGTACTTC; CDR3aa: CASSFPDRQYEQYF; d_gene: .; j_gene: TRBJ2-7; abundance: .; v_gene: TRBV6-1
CDR3nt: TGTGCCAGCAGTGTACAGGGTGTGGAGTGGCCCCAGCATTTT; CDR3aa: CASSVQGVEWPQHF; d_gene: .; j_gene: TRBJ1-5; abundance: few; v_gene: TRBV6-2/TRBV6-3
CDR3nt: TGTGCCAGCAGCCCGTACCTTCGGGTGCGCGGGACAGATACGCAGTATTTT; CDR3aa: CASSPYLRVRGTDTQYF; d_gene: .; j_gene: TRBJ2-3; abundance: few; v_gene: TRBV7-2
CDR3nt: TGTGCCAGCAGCTTGGAACAGGCCGCGGAGCAGTACTTC; CDR3aa: CASSLEQAAEQYF; d_gene: .; j_gene: TRBJ2-7; abundance: .; v_gene: TRBV5-6
CDR3nt: TGTGCCAGCAGTTCCCACATCTTGAATCAGCCCCAGCATTTT; CDR3aa: CASSSHILNQPQHF; d_gene: .; j_gene: TRBJ1-5; abundance: .; v_gene: TRBV28
CDR3nt: TGTGCCAGCAGCCCGGGACTAGCGGGAGGGCCGGAAGAGACCCAGTACTTC; CDR3aa: CASSPGLAGGPEETQYF; d_gene: TRBD2; j_gene: TRBJ2-5; abundance: many; v_gene: TRBV5-4
CDR3nt: TGTGCCAGCAGTCCAGGGAACAGATTGACTGAAGCTTTCTTT; CDR3aa: CASSPGNRLTEAFF; d_gene: .; j_gene: TRBJ1-1; abundance: many; v_gene: TRBV28
CDR3nt: TGTGCCAGCTCACCGCAAGGGGCGCAGGGCACAGATACGCAGTATTTT; CDR3aa: CASSPQGAQGTDTQYF; d_gene: .; j_gene: TRBJ2-3; abundance: many; v_gene: TRBV18
CDR3nt: TGCAGTGCTAGAGGGACTACGAGATCGGAGCAGTTCTTC; CDR3aa: CSARGTTRSEQFF; d_gene: .; j_gene: TRBJ2-1; abundance: .; v_gene: TRBV20-1
CDR3nt: TGTGCCAGCAGGGGACAGGGCTCGGTCCCCTACGAGCAGTACTTC; CDR3aa: CASRGQGSVPYEQYF; d_gene: TRBD1; j_gene: TRBJ2-7; abundance: .; v_gene: TRBV6-1
CDR3nt: TGCGCCAGCAGCTTGGCCGGCTCGGACTTCACCTACGAGCAGTACTTC; CDR3aa: CASSLAGSDFTYEQYF; d_gene: .; j_gene: TRBJ2-7; abundance: few; v_gene: TRBV5-1
CDR3nt: TGTGCCTGGAGAGCGGGACAGGGTAACAATGAGCAGTTCTTC; CDR3aa: CAWRAGQGNNEQFF; d_gene: TRBD1; j_gene: TRBJ2-1; abundance: .; v_gene: TRBV30
CDR3nt: TGTGCCAGCAGTGACTTACCGGGACAGGGTACCTATGGCTACACCTTC; CDR3aa: CASSDLPGQGTYGYTF; d_gene: TRBD1; j_gene: TRBJ1-2; abundance: few; v_gene: TRBV27
CDR3nt: TGTGCCAGCAGTTACTCGACAGAATTCTACGAGCAGTACTTC; CDR3aa: CASSYSTEFYEQYF; d_gene: .; j_gene: TRBJ2-7; abundance: .; v_gene: TRBV6-5
CDR3nt: TGTGCCTGGAGTATAGGCCCCAGCGGCTACACCTTC; CDR3aa: CAWSIGPSGYTF; d_gene: .; j_gene: TRBJ1-2; abundance: many; v_gene: TRBV30
CDR3nt: TGTGCCAGCAGCGCTGCGGGCGGATCCTACGAGCAGTACTTC; CDR3aa: CASSAAGGSYEQYF; d_gene: .; j_gene: TRBJ2-7; abundance: .; v_gene: TRBV9
CDR3nt: TGTGCCTGGAGTCCCCCTCCCCAGGGGAGGGCAGATACGCAGTATTTT; CDR3aa: CAWSPPPQGRADTQYF; d_gene: .; j_gene: TRBJ2-3; abundance: .; v_gene: TRBV30
CDR3nt: TGCGCCAGCAGCTTGGGAGGTAGCGGGGGCGCAGATACGCAGTATTTT; CDR3aa: CASSLGGSGGADTQYF; d_gene: TRBD2; j_gene: TRBJ2-3; abundance: many; v_gene: TRBV5-1
CDR3nt: TGCGCCAGCAGTGAGTCGTCAACTAGCGGGAGGACGACAGATACGCAGTATTTT; CDR3aa: CASSESSTSGRTTDTQYF; d_gene: TRBD2; j_gene: TRBJ2-3; abundance: .; v_gene: TRBV10-1
CDR3nt: TGCGCCAGCAGCTCCGGGACAGACTACAATGAGCAGTTCTTC; CDR3aa: CASSSGTDYNEQFF; d_gene: TRBD1; j_gene: TRBJ2-1; abundance: few; v_gene: TRBV5-1
CDR3nt: TGTGCCAGCAGCCAAGAGCCTCGGGGGTTTCCAGATACGCAGTATTTT; CDR3aa: CASSQEPRGFPDTQYF; d_gene: .; j_gene: TRBJ2-3; abundance: many; v_gene: TRBV14
CDR3nt: TGCAGTGCCAGGCCTAGCGGGATTGAGCAGTACTTC; CDR3aa: CSARPSGIEQYF; d_gene: TRBD2; j_gene: TRBJ2-7; abundance: few; v_gene: TRBV20-1
CDR3nt: TGTGCCAGCAGCCTCCGGGACATCCTTACCAATGAGCAGTTCTTC; CDR3aa: CASSLRDILTNEQFF; d_gene: .; j_gene: TRBJ2-1; abundance: .; v_gene: TRBV5-6
CDR3nt: TGTGCCATCGCGGGACAGTCCCAAGAGACCCAGTACTTC; CDR3aa: CAIAGQSQETQYF; d_gene: .; j_gene: TRBJ2-5; abundance: few; v_gene: TRBV10-3
CDR3nt: TGCAGTGCTAATCGAGGGGCCGGGAACACTGAAGCTTTCTTT; CDR3aa: CSANRGAGNTEAFF; d_gene: .; j_gene: TRBJ1-1; abundance: many; v_gene: TRBV20-1
CDR3nt: TGTGCCAGCAGCCCCAGTTGGGGAACAAACTACGAGCAGTACTTC; CDR3aa: CASSPSWGTNYEQYF; d_gene: .; j_gene: TRBJ2-7; abundance: .; v_gene: TRBV7-2
CDR3nt: TGTGCCAGCAGCCAGACAGGGGCCGAGCAGTACTTC; CDR3aa: CASSQTGAEQYF; d_gene: TRBD1; j_gene: TRBJ2-7; abundance: few; v_gene: TRBV4-2
CDR3nt: TGTGCCAGCAGCCCGAAACAGGGGGTCCTCTACGAGCAGTACTTC; CDR3aa: CASSPKQGVLYEQYF; d_gene: TRBD1; j_gene: TRBJ2-7; abundance: few; v_gene: TRBV3-1
CDR3nt: TGTGCCAGCAGCGCCAGCAGGGGGGGGGAACCCGGGGAGCTGTTTTTT; CDR3aa: CASSASRGGEPGELFF; d_gene: .; j_gene: TRBJ2-2; abundance: .; v_gene: TRBV5-4
CDR3nt: TGTGCCAGCAGCTCTGGACGTACAGATACGCAGTATTTT; CDR3aa: CASSSGRTDTQYF; d_gene: .; j_gene: TRBJ2-3; abundance: many; v_gene: TRBV5-1
CDR3nt: TGCAGCGTTGAGACACCTAGCGCCACAGATACGCAGTATTTT; CDR3aa: CSVETPSATDTQYF; d_gene: .; j_gene: TRBJ2-3; abundance: .; v_gene: TRBV29-1
CDR3nt: TGTGCCAGCTCACCACTCCCGGGACGGAGCTCCTACAATGAGCAGTTCTTC; CDR3aa: CASSPLPGRSSYNEQFF; d_gene: .; j_gene: TRBJ2-1; abundance: few; v_gene: TRBV18
CDR3nt: TGTGCCAGCAGCTTATTTTCCCAGGGAGGCCAAGAGACCCAGTACTTC; CDR3aa: CASSLFSQGGQETQYF; d_gene: .; j_gene: TRBJ2-5; abundance: .; v_gene: TRBV11-2
CDR3nt: TGTGCCAGCAGTTCCCCCTATCAGGAGAACACTGAAGCTTTCTTT; CDR3aa: CASSSPYQENTEAFF; d_gene: .; j_gene: TRBJ1-1; abundance: few; v_gene: TRBV27
CDR3nt: TGTGCCAGCAGCTTAGATTGGCAGGGGCGCCAAGAGACCCAGTACTTC; CDR3aa: CASSLDWQGRQETQYF; d_gene: .; j_gene: TRBJ2-5; abundance: many; v_gene: TRBV7-9
CDR3nt: TGTGCCAGCAGTTTATATTCGACTAGCGGGAGTGCAGATACGCAGTATTTT; CDR3aa: CASSLYSTSGSADTQYF; d_gene: TRBD2; j_gene: TRBJ2-3; abundance: .; v_gene: TRBV27